Following are 30 T cell receptor beta chains from one sample sequenced in a study of molecular identifiers for immune sequencing clone quantification. TCRdb used MiXCR to reprocess the PCR reads, holding one entry per CDR3 protein. This sample has just under 650,000 distinct CDR3 sequences, with about 20% found just once. Sequencing was carried out using naive CD8+ T cells from blood, with Jurkat cell RNA spiked in. Subset in this sample: FACS-sorted CD8+CD4-CCR7+CD45RA+ naive T cells. The receptors stem from a human donor in good health. Some libraries in this study had Jurkat cell RNA spiked in.

This clonotype was observed a handful of times. The chain has TRBV11-2 and TRBJ1-1; possibly TRBD1 for D (5 bases). Germline-derived CDR1 and CDR2 are SGHAT and FQNNGV. V was trimmed by 0 bases and J by 8 bases, leaving 10 bases between them. The CDR3 spans 13 residues. The chain's CDR3 is CASSLDGAPEAFF. The CDR3 DNA is TGTGCCAGCAGCTTAGACGGGGCTCCAGAAGCTTTCTTT.

Note on this clonotype: Since a much larger clone is just one base distant, this may be a read error. The CDR3 is CAGSLPLAAKNEQYF. The CDR3 DNA follows: TGTGCCGGCAGTCTACCACTAGCTGCTAAGAACGAGCAGTACTTC. The chain has TRBV12-3 or TRBV12-4 and TRBJ2-7; weak D call: TRBD2 (6 bases). There are 15 residues in the CDR3.

This clonotype appeared a few times. The rearrangement joins TRBV19 to TRBJ2-1; the D gene is possibly TRBD1 (5 bases). CDR1 and CDR2 (germline): LNHDA, SQIVND (reference sequence). The length of the CDR3 is 13 residues. With 5 bases removed from V and 3 bases from J, the gap between germline ends came to 8 bases. Here the CDR3 DNA reads TGTGCCAGTAGTTGGGGCAACTACAATGAGCAGTTCTTC. Its protein is CASSWGNYNEQFF.

Note on this clonotype: One base away lies a much larger clone, so this may be a sequencing read error. The V gene is TRBV27, the J gene TRBJ1-5, with D possibly TRBD1 on 5 matching bases. The CDR3 runs 14 residues. Per germline, CDR1 MNHEY and CDR2 SMNVEV (reference sequence). The CDR3 region has the DNA TGTGCCAGCAGTTTCCAGGGAATGAATCGGCCCCAGCATTTT. Amino acid sequence: CASSFQGMNRPQHF.

The table lists this clonotype with many counts. The chain couples TRBV7-9 to TRBJ2-5, with D perhaps assigned TRBD1 or TRBD2 (6 bases each). Trimming took 9 bases from V and 9 from J, leaving 26 bases between them. This CDR3 comprises 15 residues. Germline CDR1 is SEHNR and CDR2 is FQNEAQ (reference sequence). The CDR3 loop is CASGGLDLSPMAQYF. The CDR3 bases are TGTGCCAGTGGGGGGCTTGACCTGTCTCCGATGGCCCAGTACTTC.

A word on this clonotype: Germline is not matched at one junction end, which may reflect a read error. The gene calls are TRBV6-2 or TRBV6-3 and TRBJ1-5; 8 bases map to TRBD1. The CDR3 extends over 15 amino acids. Germline CDR1 MNHEY, CDR2 SVGEGT. CDR3 loop: CASSWTGTSDQPQHF. In nucleotides, the CDR3 is TGTGCCAGCAGTTGGACAGGGACTAGCGATCAGCCCCAGCATTTT.

This chain joins TRBV5-8 and TRBJ2-7; D call uncertain. Germline CDR1 and CDR2: SGHTS and YDEGEE. The CDR3 has 12 amino acids. V shed 4 bases and J shed 5 bases, with 10 bases lying between them. This CDR3 reads CASSNDPHEQYF. CDR3 nucleotides: TGTGCCAGCAGCAACGACCCCCACGAGCAGTACTTC.

As for this clonotype: Lacking the conserved final phenylalanine or tryptophan, this CDR3 likely reflects a read error. The V gene is TRBV7-2, the J gene TRBJ1-4, with 8 positions matching TRBD1. J gave up 6 bases and V 3 bases, and 9 bases lay outside the gene matches. Germline V CDR1 and CDR2: SGHTA, FQGNSA. This CDR3 has 16 residues. The DNA of the CDR3 is TGTGCCAGCAGCTTTTCAGGGGGCTTGGGGGATGAAAAACTGTTTTCT. It encodes CASSFSGGLGDEKLFS.

In this sample, this clonotype turned up many times. The genes are TRBV2 and TRBJ1-2, with unresolved D. V lost 8 bases and J 8 bases, leaving 6 bases between the germline ends. From germline, CDR1 is SNHLY and CDR2 FYNNEI. CDR3 length: 9 residues. This chain's CDR3 is CASPQGYTF. The CDR3 DNA reads as TGTGCCAGCCCCCAAGGCTACACCTTC. The complete variable domain, with remaining parts taken from reference TRBV2 and TRBJ1-2, reads EPEVTQTPSHQVTQMGQEVILRCVPISNHLYFYWYRQILGQKVEFLVSFYNNEISEKSEIFDDQFSVERPDGSNFTLKIRSTKLEDSAMYFCASPQGYTFGSGTRLTVV.

This chain uses TRBV15 with TRBJ2-7, with 7 bases matching TRBD2. Unmatched junction bases numbered 14, after V lost 5 bases and J lost 1 base. This CDR3 has 17 amino acids. Per germline, CDR1 LNHNV and CDR2 YYDKDF (reference sequence). CDR3 nucleotide sequence: TGTGCCACCAGCCCCCACGGGAGGTTCTCCCCTTCCTACGAGCAGTACTTC. Translating gives CATSPHGRFSPSYEQYF.

In its sample, this clonotype was seen many times. The V and J genes are TRBV5-8 and TRBJ2-7; the D gene could be TRBD1 or TRBD2 (5 bases each). Germline V gives CDR1 SGHTS, CDR2 YDEGEE. Trimming removed 1 base from V and 2 bases from J, with 10 bases in between. The CDR3 length is 14 residues. CDR3 in amino acids: CASSLRGLTYEQYF. CDR3 nucleotides: TGTGCCAGCAGCTTGCGGGGCCTGACCTACGAGCAGTACTTC.

Remarks on this clonotype: One base away lies a much larger clone, so this may be a sequencing read error. The rearrangement uses TRBV14 and TRBJ2-3, with D possibly TRBD2 on 7 matching bases. The germline V gene encodes CDR1 SGHDN and CDR2 FVKESK. The CDR3 loop spans 16 amino acids. The CDR3 here is CASSPAPGEGTDTRYF. In DNA, the CDR3 is TGTGCCAGCAGCCCCGCTCCAGGGGAGGGCACAGATACGCGGTATTTT.

This clonotype was recorded many times. As the CDR3 is not closed by the conserved phenylalanine or tryptophan, this likely results from a read error. The DNA is omitted, as the CDR3 cannot be located on it reliably, and the CDR3 follows TCRdb's listing. The chain recombines TRBV2 with TRBJ1-1. The CDR3 is 11 amino acids long, termini counted. CDR1 is SNHLY and CDR2 is FYNNEI in the germline V gene. The chain's CDR3 is CASTLGDSERY.

This clonotype came up many times. The rearrangement links TRBV10-3 to TRBJ2-7; D is unresolved. Germline CDR1 ENHRY, CDR2 SYGVKD. Trimming removed 10 bases at V and 4 bases at J, with 17 bases between. CDR3 length: 13 residues. CDR3 loop: CASGAEVLYEQYF. CDR3 nucleotide sequence: TGTGCCAGCGGTGCCGAGGTCCTTTACGAGCAGTACTTC.

This clonotype came up a few times. This sequence joins TRBV19 and TRBJ2-7; maybe TRBD2 (6 bases). The CDR3 sequence is 16 residues long. The germline gives CDR1 LNHDA, CDR2 SQIVND (reference sequence). V lost 3 bases to trimming and J lost 4 bases, with 19 bases between them. CDR3 DNA: TGTGCCAGTAGTATTTCCGGGCTGGCGGGGCAATACGAGCAGTACTTC. Translating gives CASSISGLAGQYEQYF.

The CDR3, as DNA: TGTGCCAGCAGCCCACGAGGGGTTACCTACGAGCAGTACTTC. Translating gives CASSPRGVTYEQYF. The V gene is TRBV6-5, the J gene TRBJ2-7, with D possibly being TRBD1 or TRBD2 (5 bases each). CDR1 and CDR2 from the germline V gene are MNHEY and SVGAGI. The CDR3 is 14 amino acids. Trimming removed 6 bases at V and 2 bases at J, with 14 bases between.

Ten or more counts support this clonotype. This chain uses TRBV7-6 with TRBJ1-1; D is undetermined. The germline V gene encodes CDR1 SGHVS and CDR2 FNYEAQ. With 1 base removed from V and 0 bases from J, the gap between germline ends came to 15 bases. The CDR3 length is 17 residues. The CDR3 reads CASSLGGAGYMNTEAFF. The DNA for the CDR3 is TGTGCCAGCAGCTTAGGCGGTGCTGGATACATGAACACTGAAGCTTTCTTT.

The chain combines TRBV28 with TRBJ2-7; D not resolved. V was cut by 5 bases and J by 4 bases, with 24 bases left in between. From germline, CDR1 is MDHEN and CDR2 SYDVKM. This CDR3 comprises 17 residues. The CDR3, as DNA: TGTGCCAGCAGTCAGCTTTCGTGGGGTTCAAGGGAATACGAGCAGTACTTC. Translating gives CASSQLSWGSREYEQYF.

This clonotype was counted between two and nine times. The chain employs TRBV27 and TRBJ2-5; 13 bases align to TRBD2. Per germline, CDR1 MNHEY and CDR2 SMNVEV (reference sequence). V gave up 5 bases and J gave up 1 base; unmatched junction bases: 7. CDR3 length: 17 amino acids. CDR3: CASSPRLAGGFQETQYF. In nucleotides, the CDR3 is TGTGCCAGCAGTCCCCGACTAGCGGGAGGATTCCAAGAGACCCAGTACTTC.

With regard to this clonotype: One base away lies a much larger clone, so this may be a sequencing read error. This chain uses TRBV30 with TRBJ2-5; D remains unclear. The germline CDR1 and CDR2 sequences are GTSNPN and SVGIG (reference sequence). There are 15 residues in the CDR3. V was cut by 5 bases and J by 2 bases, with 18 bases left in between. CDR3 sequence: CAWRPGCLGQETQYF. The CDR3 DNA reads as TGTGCCTGGCGACCTGGATGTTTAGGGCAAGAGACCCAGTACTTC.

This clonotype showed up many times. The chain has TRBV4-2 and TRBJ1-5, with no clear D. This CDR3 spans 14 amino acids. The germline V gene has CDR1 LGHNA and CDR2 YNFKEQ. The V gene lost 1 base and the J gene lost 3 bases, with 7 bases spanning the gap. The DNA for the CDR3 is TGTGCCAGCAGCCAAGCTCTGTCCAATCAGCCCCAGCATTTT. Protein product: CASSQALSNQPQHF.

Points on this clonotype: This could be a read error, since a much larger clone is one nucleotide away. This chain's CDR3 is CASSQDLFTEAFF. The CDR3, as DNA: TGTGCCAGCAGCCAGGACTTGTTCACTGAAGCTTTCTTT. The chain recombines TRBV6-6 with TRBJ1-1; D remains unclear. The CDR3 is made up of 13 amino acids. Trimming pared 6 bases from V and 4 bases from J, leaving 12 bases between. The germline gives CDR1 MNHNY, CDR2 SVGAGI (reference sequence).

This clonotype was seen ten or more times. The V call is TRBV9, the J call TRBJ1-5; D remains unclear. The CDR3 consists of 17 residues. Germline values: CDR1 SGDLS, CDR2 YYNGEE. The V end was cut by 4 bases, the J end by 3 bases, with 20 bases between. Here the CDR3 reads CASSLRIPRRINQPQHF. CDR3 in DNA: TGTGCCAGCAGCCTACGAATCCCGAGGCGGATCAATCAGCCCCAGCATTTT.

This clonotype was observed at least ten times. The V gene is TRBV7-8, the J gene TRBJ1-1; 9 bases are shared with TRBD1. Germline-derived CDR1 and CDR2 are SGHVS and FQNEAQ. V lost 1 base and J lost 1; bases outside the gene matches: 7. This CDR3 has 17 residues. The CDR3 coding sequence is TGTGCCAGCAGCTTAGATCCCCCGGGACAGGGGAACACTGAAGCTTTCTTT. This translates into CASSLDPPGQGNTEAFF.

This clonotype was seen repeatedly, ten times or more. The chain recombines TRBV6-5 with TRBJ2-1; 7 nucleotides align to TRBD1. The germline V gene has CDR1 MNHEY and CDR2 SVGAGI. The junction had 15 bases not matched to a gene; V was cut back by 6 bases and J by 7 bases. This CDR3 spans 16 amino acids. Here the CDR3 DNA reads TGTGCCAGCAGCCCCTATGACACAGGGGTTGGGAATGAGCAGTTCTTC. It translates to CASSPYDTGVGNEQFF.

This clonotype was seen many times. The genes are TRBV19 and TRBJ1-4; D gene uncertain. CDR1 is LNHDA, CDR2 SQIVND, per germline (reference sequence). The CDR3 covers 15 residues. The V and J ends lost 6 bases and 4 bases respectively, with 15 bases between them. In nucleotides, the CDR3 is TGTGCCAGTAGCCCCGGGATAGAATATAATGAAAAACTGTTTTTT. Its protein is CASSPGIEYNEKLFF.

A few counts support this clonotype. A much larger clone lies a single base off, so this may be a read error. The chain uses TRBV12-3 or TRBV12-4 and TRBJ1-2; TRBD1 might be the D (5 bases). V dropped 11 bases and J dropped 6 bases, with 10 bases sitting between them. The CDR3 totals 10 residues. CDR3 in amino acids: CACGANGYTF. DNA for the CDR3: TGTGCCTGCGGGGCCAATGGCTACACCTTC.

Ten or more counts support this clonotype. This rearrangement joins TRBV2 to TRBJ1-2, with a tentative D call TRBD1 (5 bases). Germline-derived CDR1 and CDR2 are SNHLY and FYNNEI. CDR3 length: 13 residues. Trimming removed 7 bases from V and 3 bases from J, with 12 bases in between. The CDR3 region is CASKKDSDYGYTF. DNA for the CDR3: TGTGCCAGCAAGAAAGACAGTGACTATGGCTACACCTTC.

Comment on this clonotype: It may be a read error: a sequence one base away is much more abundant. V is TRBV7-6 and J is TRBJ1-3; D unresolved. Germline CDR1 reads SGHVS; CDR2 reads FNYEAQ. CDR3 length: 14 amino acids. CDR3 DNA: TGTGCCAGCAAGGACGTGTACTCTGGAAACACCGTATATTTT. Protein sequence: CASKDVYSGNTVYF.

This clonotype occurred many times. The germline gene is not matched at one end of the junction; a read error may be the cause. The chain employs TRBV20-1 and TRBJ1-3; D unclear. CDR1 and CDR2 from the germline V gene are DFQATT and SNEGSKA (reference sequence). This CDR3 has 13 residues. Here the CDR3 DNA reads TGCAGTGCGAGAGGAGACTCTGGAAACACCATATATTTT. Translating gives CSARGDSGNTIYF.